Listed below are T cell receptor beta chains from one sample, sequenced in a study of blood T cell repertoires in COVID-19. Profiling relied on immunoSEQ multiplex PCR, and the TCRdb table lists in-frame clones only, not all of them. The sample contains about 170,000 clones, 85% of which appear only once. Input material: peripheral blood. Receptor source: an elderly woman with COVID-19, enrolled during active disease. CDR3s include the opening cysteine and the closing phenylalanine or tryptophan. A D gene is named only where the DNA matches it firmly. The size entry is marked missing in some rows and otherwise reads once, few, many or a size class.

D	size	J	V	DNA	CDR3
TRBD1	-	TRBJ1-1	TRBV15	TGTGCCACCAGCACGTCGACAGGGGGAAACACTGAAGCTTTCTTT	CATSTSTGGNTEAFF
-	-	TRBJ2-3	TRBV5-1	TGCGCCAGCAGCCCGCAGGCAGATACGCAGTATTTT	CASSPQADTQYF
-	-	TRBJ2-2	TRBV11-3	TGTGCCAGCAGCTTCTACGGGGGCACCGGGGAGCTGTTTTTT	CASSFYGGTGELFF
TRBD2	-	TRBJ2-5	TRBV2	TGTGCCTGTGGACTAGCGGGGGCGTACCAAGAGACCCAGTACTTC	CACGLAGAYQETQYF
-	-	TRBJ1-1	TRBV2	TGTGCCAGCAGTGAAGGGGGCCTATCTGAAGCTTTCTTT	CASSEGGLSEAFF
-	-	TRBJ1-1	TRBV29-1	TGCAGCGTGGAGAGGACACTTTACACTGAAGCTTTCTTT	CSVERTLYTEAFF
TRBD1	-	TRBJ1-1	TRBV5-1	TGCGCCAGCAGCACCGAGGGACAGGTTAACACTGAAGCTTTCTTT	CASSTEGQVNTEAFF
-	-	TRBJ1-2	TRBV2	TGTGCCAGCAGTGAACTGACAAGAATGGGCTACACCTTC	CASSELTRMGYTF
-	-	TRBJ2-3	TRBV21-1	TGTGCCAGCAGCAAAGATTTTTCCGCCGAGGACAGGGAGGTTTATACGCAGTATTTT	CASSKDFSAEDREVYTQYF
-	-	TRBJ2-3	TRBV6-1	TGTGCCAGCAGTGAAGGGTGGACTGTGGGCTTCACAGATACGCAGTATTTT	CASSEGWTVGFTDTQYF
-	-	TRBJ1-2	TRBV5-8	TGTGCCAGCAACCCTGGGACTGGGTCGGGCTATGGCTACACCTTC	CASNPGTGSGYGYTF
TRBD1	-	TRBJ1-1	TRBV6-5	TGTGCCAGCAAGGACGGGACAGGTCACACTGAAGCTTTCTTT	CASKDGTGHTEAFF
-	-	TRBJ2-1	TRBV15	TGTGCCACCGGAATCGACAGCTACAATGAGCAGTTCTTC	CATGIDSYNEQFF
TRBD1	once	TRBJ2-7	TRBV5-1	TGCGCCAGCAGCACAGGGACAGGGTCCGACGAGCAGTACTTC	CASSTGTGSDEQYF
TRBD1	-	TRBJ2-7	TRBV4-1	TGCGCCAGCAGCCAGGCCGGGACAGGGGGCTACGAGCAGTACTTC	CASSQAGTGGYEQYF
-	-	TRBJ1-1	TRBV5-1	TGCGCCAGCAGCTTGGGTCCAGGGATCACTGAAGCTTTCTTT	CASSLGPGITEAFF
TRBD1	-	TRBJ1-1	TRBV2	TGTGCCAGCAGTGGAGGACAGGGCGTGATTGAAGCTTTCTTT	CASSGGQGVIEAFF
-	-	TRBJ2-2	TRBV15	TGTGCCACCAGCGGGGTGGGGAGGACCGGGGAGCTGTTTTTT	CATSGVGRTGELFF
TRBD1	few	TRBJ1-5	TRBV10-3	TGTGCCATCGGCTCCGATCAGGGGGAGGGCAATCAGCCCCAGCATTTT	CAIGSDQGEGNQPQHF
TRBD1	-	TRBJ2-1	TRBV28	TGTGCCAGCAGTCGACAGGGGGCCTACAATGAGCAGTTCTTC	CASSRQGAYNEQFF
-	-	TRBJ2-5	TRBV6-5	TGTGCCAGCAGCCTCTCGCAAGAGACCCAGTACTTC	CASSLSQETQYF
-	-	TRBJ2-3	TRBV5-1	TGCGCCAGCAGCGCCCCCTCCGAGGATACGCAGTATTTT	CASSAPSEDTQYF
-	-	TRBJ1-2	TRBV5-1	TGCGCCAGCAGCCTGTCCGGGGTTCCAAATGGCTACACCTTC	CASSLSGVPNGYTF
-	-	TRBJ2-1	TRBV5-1	TGCGCCAGCAGCTTGGCCTCGGGGGACTCCCCTCAGCAGTTCTTC	CASSLASGDSPQQFF
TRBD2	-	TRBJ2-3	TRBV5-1	TGCGCCAGCCAAGAACCGGGACTAGTGGCAGATACGCAGTATTTT	CASQEPGLVADTQYF
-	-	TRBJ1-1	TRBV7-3	TGTGCCAGCAGTCGGGACACCAACACTGAAGCTTTCTTT	CASSRDTNTEAFF
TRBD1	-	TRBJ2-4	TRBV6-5	TGTGCCAGCAGTAGGGACAGGCAAAACATTCAGTACTTC	CASSRDRQNIQYF
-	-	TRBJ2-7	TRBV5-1	TGCGCCAGCAGCCCCGACGCCCTACAGGGCTACGAGCAGTACTTC	CASSPDALQGYEQYF
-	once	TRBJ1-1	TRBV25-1	TGTGCCAGCAGTGAAGGAGGGACGGTTGGCACTGAAGCTTTCTTT	CASSEGGTVGTEAFF
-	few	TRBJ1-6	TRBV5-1	TGCGCCAGCAGCTTGGACAGGAGCTCCTATAATTCACCCCTCCACTTT	CASSLDRSSYNSPLHF
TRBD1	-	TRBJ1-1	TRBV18	TGTGCCAGCTCACCAGAACAGGGGGCGTTGACTGAAGCTTTCTTT	CASSPEQGALTEAFF
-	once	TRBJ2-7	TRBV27	TGTGCCAGCAGCCCACGGGGGACGGTCCTCGGCTACGAGCAGTACTTC	CASSPRGTVLGYEQYF
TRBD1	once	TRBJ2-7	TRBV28	TGTGCCAGCAGTTGGGGACAGAACTACGAGCAGTACTTC	CASSWGQNYEQYF
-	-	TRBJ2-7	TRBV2	TGTGCCAGCAGTTCCTACGGGGACGAGCAGTACTTC	CASSSYGDEQYF
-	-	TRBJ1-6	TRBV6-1	TGTGCCAGCAGTGAAGTCCCCCCGGAGGCCCTCCACTTT	CASSEVPPEALHF
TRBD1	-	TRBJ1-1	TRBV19	TGTGCCAGTAGTATAGTTCAGGGGGCGACTGAAGCTTTCTTT	CASSIVQGATEAFF
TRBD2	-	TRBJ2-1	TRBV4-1	TGCGCCAGCAGCCAATCGTACCCACTAGCGGGATCCGCCAATGAGCAGTTCTTC	CASSQSYPLAGSANEQFF
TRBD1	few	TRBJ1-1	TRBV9	TGTGCCAGCAGCGTCGGACAGGGGCATACTGAAGCTTTCTTT	CASSVGQGHTEAFF
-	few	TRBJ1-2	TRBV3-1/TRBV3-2	TGTGCCAGCAGCCAATACAGAGTTAACTATGGCTACACCTTC	CASSQYRVNYGYTF
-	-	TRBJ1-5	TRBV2	TGTGCCAGCAGGGTTGACAGCTACAATCAGCCCCAGCATTTT	CASRVDSYNQPQHF
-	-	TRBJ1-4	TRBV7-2	TGTGCCAGCAGCTTACAGGGGCGCCTTAATGAAAAACTGTTTTTT	CASSLQGRLNEKLFF
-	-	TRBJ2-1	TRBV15	TGTGCCACCAGCTTTCCAGGGTGGAATGAGCAGTTCTTC	CATSFPGWNEQFF
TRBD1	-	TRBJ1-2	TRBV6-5	TGTGCCAGCAGTTCCGGACAGGGGCGCGGCTATGGCTACACCTTC	CASSSGQGRGYGYTF
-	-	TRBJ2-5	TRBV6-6	TGTGCCAGCAGTCCCATTACGGGAGTCAGGGCGGGAAAGACCCAGTACTTC	CASSPITGVRAGKTQYF
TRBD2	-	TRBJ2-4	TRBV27	TGTGCCAGCAGCCCGACTAGCGAGACGGTTCAGTACTTC	CASSPTSETVQYF
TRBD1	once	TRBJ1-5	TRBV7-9	TGTGCCAGCAGCTTATTCCCAAGACAGGGATTTTATAGCAATCAGCCCCAGCATTTT	CASSLFPRQGFYSNQPQHF
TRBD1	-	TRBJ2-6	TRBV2	TGTGCCAGCAGACCGGGACAGGGGAACTCTGGGGCCAACGTCCTGACTTTC	CASRPGQGNSGANVLTF
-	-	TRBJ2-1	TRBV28	TGTGCCACCAACCCGACAGGTAACAATGAGCAGTTCTTC	CATNPTGNNEQFF